These 27 T cell receptor beta chains were sequenced from one sample in a study of blood T cells in healthy people across ages. Combining a sample-barcoded 5' primer with a J-beta primer mix, a second PCR ran for roughly 6 to 12 cycles. TCRdb re-derived calls from the 5' RACE reads in MiXCR, one entry per CDR3 protein. The table records more than 1,400,000 distinct CDR3 sequences, roughly 45% of them present only once. The sample comprised blood. The receptors were gathered from a woman under 30 in good health.

This clonotype was counted once. The genes are TRBV19 and TRBJ2-7, with D unresolved. Trimming took 4 bases from V and 0 from J, leaving 7 bases between them. The CDR3 length is 13 residues. Per germline, CDR1 LNHDA and CDR2 SQIVND (reference sequence). CDR3 sequence reads: CASSNGPSYEQYF. The CDR3 nucleotides are TGTGCCAGTAGTAATGGGCCCTCCTACGAGCAGTACTTC.

On this clonotype: In this CDR3 the conserved last residue, phenylalanine or tryptophan, is missing, so a read error is likely. V usage is TRBV6-5 and J usage is TRBJ2-7; TRBD2 matches 13 bases. After removal of 5 bases from V and 3 bases from J, the junction contained 1 base not matched to a gene. Germline V gives CDR1 MNHEY, CDR2 SVGAGI. The CDR3 runs to 14 residues. Here the CDR3 reads CASSRLAGGYEQYL. The CDR3 DNA reads TGTGCCAGCAGTCGACTAGCGGGGGGCTACGAGCAGTACCTC.

This clonotype was seen only a few times. The CDR3 sequence is CSAILLTSGESYNEQFF. Here the CDR3 DNA reads TGCAGTGCTATCTTACTGACTAGCGGGGAATCCTACAATGAGCAGTTCTTC. The chain employs TRBV20-1 and TRBJ2-1, with 11 bases lining up with TRBD2. With 4 bases clipped from V and 1 base from J, the junction kept 9 bases outside the gene matches. CDR1 and CDR2 from the germline V gene are DFQATT and SNEGSKA (reference sequence). The CDR3 length is 17 residues.

This clonotype was seen just once. V and J are TRBV11-2 and TRBJ2-1; 11 bases align to TRBD2. With 5 bases clipped from V and 4 bases from J, the junction kept 13 bases outside the gene matches. The CDR3 loop spans 18 amino acids. The germline V gene encodes CDR1 SGHAT and CDR2 FQNNGV. The CDR3 loop is CASSPPASGRLFYNEQFF. For the CDR3, the DNA is TGTGCCAGCAGCCCCCCTGCTAGCGGGAGGCTCTTTTACAATGAGCAGTTCTTC.

The chain employs TRBV20-1 and TRBJ1-1; unclear D gene. CDR3 length equals 17 residues. The V gene lost 0 bases and the J gene lost 0 bases, with 17 bases spanning the gap. In germline, CDR1 is DFQATT, CDR2 SNEGSKA (reference sequence). In DNA form, the CDR3 reads TGCAGTGCTAGAGATTATGGGCAGGCATCCATGAACACTGAAGCTTTCTTT. It specifies CSARDYGQASMNTEAFF.

This clonotype was picked up a small number of times. J is TRBJ2-5 and V is TRBV27, with D tentatively TRBD1 (6 bases). The CDR3 is made up of 19 amino acids. V was pared by 4 bases and J by 5 bases, with 29 bases between. Germline-derived CDR1 and CDR2 are MNHEY and SMNVEV (reference sequence). The CDR3 nucleotides are TGTGCCAGCAGTTCTACGCTACAGGGTACCATCACATCGCAGGAGACCCAGTACTTC. Amino acids: CASSSTLQGTITSQETQYF.

The rearrangement uses TRBV5-1 and TRBJ2-1; D is possibly TRBD1 (5 bases). The length of the CDR3 is 13 residues. Trimming left V 0 bases short and J 14 bases short, with 15 bases between. CDR1 is SGHRS, CDR2 YFSETQ, per germline. The CDR3 bases are TGCGCCAGCAGCTTGGAGGAAAGACAGTTGGAGTTCTTC. Translation: CASSLEERQLEFF. The full variable domain, rest sourced from reference TRBV5-1 and TRBJ2-1, is KAGVTQTPRYLIKTRGQQVTLSCSPISGHRSVSWYQQTPGQGLQFLFEYFSETQRNKGNFPGRFSGRQFSNSRSEMNVSTLELGDSALYLCASSLEERQLEFFGPGTRLTVL.

There are a few counts of this clonotype. This rearrangement joins TRBV4-1 to TRBJ2-2; D is ambiguous. Germline CDR1 is MGHRA and CDR2 is YSYEKL. The CDR3 is 12 amino acids. V dropped 0 bases and J dropped 8 bases, with 4 bases sitting between them. As DNA, the CDR3 is TGCGCCAGCAGCCAAGAAGGAGGGGAGCTGTTTTTT. The encoded protein is CASSQEGGELFF.

This clonotype was seen more than once but under ten times. The chain links TRBV6-2 or TRBV6-3 to TRBJ2-3; weak D call: TRBD1 (6 bases). V lost 6 bases and J 1 base, leaving 14 bases between the germline ends. CDR3 length: 15 residues. Germline-derived CDR1 and CDR2 are MNHEY and SVGEGT. The CDR3 DNA reads as TGTGCCAGCAGCCCCGACAGGTTGGGCACAGATACGCAGTATTTT. This translates into CASSPDRLGTDTQYF.

The chain carries TRBV6-1 and TRBJ2-1; 12 bases fit TRBD2. With V trimmed by 6 bases and J by 7 bases, 7 bases remained unmatched. Germline CDR1 MNHNS, CDR2 SASEGT. This CDR3 is 15 amino acids long. The CDR3 loop reads CASRIGLAGRNEQFF. The DNA for the CDR3 is TGTGCCAGCAGGATAGGACTAGCGGGACGAAATGAGCAGTTCTTC.

The V and J genes are TRBV2 and TRBJ2-3, with 7 bases matching TRBD1. Trimming at V came to 9 bases and at J to 0 bases, leaving 6 bases not matched to a gene. The CDR3 sequence is 14 residues long. CDR1 is SNHLY and CDR2 is FYNNEI in the germline V gene. CDR3 DNA: TGTGCCAGTGTCAAACAGGGGAGCACAGATACGCAGTATTTT. It translates to CASVKQGSTDTQYF. Supplemented by reference TRBV2 and TRBJ2-3, the full variable domain reads EPEVTQTPSHQVTQMGQEVILRCVPISNHLYFYWYRQILGQKVEFLVSFYNNEISEKSEIFDDQFSVERPDGSNFTLKIRSTKLEDSAMYFCASVKQGSTDTQYFGPGTRLTVL.

This chain links TRBV24-1 with TRBJ2-1, with TRBD2 identical over 9 bases. Trimming at V came to 3 bases and at J to 9 bases, leaving 8 bases not matched to a gene. Looked up from germline, CDR1 is KGHDR and CDR2 is SFDVKD. This CDR3 is built from 15 residues. CDR3 sequence reads: CATSDGASGKGEQFF. The CDR3, as DNA: TGTGCCACCAGTGATGGTGCTAGCGGGAAGGGTGAGCAGTTCTTC.

The chain links TRBV3-1 to TRBJ2-1; D assignment may be TRBD1 or TRBD2 (6 bases each). This CDR3 has 16 residues. Germline V gives CDR1 LGHDT, CDR2 YNNKEL (reference sequence). Trimming took 1 base from V and 1 from J, leaving 11 bases between them. CDR3 bases: TGTGCCAGCAGCCAAGTGATAGGGGGGTCCTACAATGAGCAGTTCTTC. Its protein is CASSQVIGGSYNEQFF.

The V call is TRBV20-1, the J call TRBJ2-4; no clear D gene. Germline values: CDR1 DFQATT, CDR2 SNEGSKA (reference sequence). There are 14 residues in the CDR3. Trimming cost V 5 bases and J 0 bases, with 11 bases left between them. This CDR3 is CSAARHIAKNIQYF. CDR3 DNA: TGCAGTGCTGCTCGACATATAGCCAAAAACATTCAGTACTTC.

The CDR3 loop reads CASSLVRGSPDTQYF. The CDR3, as DNA: TGCGCCAGCAGCTTGGTTAGGGGGAGCCCAGATACGCAGTATTTT. This sequence joins TRBV5-1 and TRBJ2-3, with D possibly matching TRBD1 (6 bases). There are 15 residues in the CDR3. V was trimmed by 0 bases and J by 4 bases, leaving 12 bases between them. Germline V gene sequence: CDR1 SGHRS, CDR2 YFSETQ.

Concerning this clonotype itself: Relative to the germline gene, one junction end is altered; a read error may explain this. The chain employs TRBV6-6 and TRBJ2-1, with TRBD2 matching 9 bases. This CDR3 comprises 19 residues. Germline V gene sequence: CDR1 MNHNY, CDR2 SVGAGI (reference sequence). Here the CDR3 reads CASSYSGLAQTSSYNERFF. CDR3 nucleotide sequence: TGTGCCAGCAGTTACTCGGGACTAGCACAAACGAGCTCCTACAATGAGCGGTTCTTC.

The V and J genes are TRBV20-1 and TRBJ2-1; 13 bases fit TRBD2. The CDR3 runs to 15 residues. Germline V gene lookup returns CDR1 DFQATT and CDR2 SNEGSKA (reference sequence). Losses at the gene ends were 1 base for V and 8 bases for J; bases not matched to a gene: 5. Here the CDR3 DNA reads TGCAGTGCTAGAGGTTGGACTAGCGGGAGCCATGAGCAGTTCTTC. Protein product: CSARGWTSGSHEQFF.

This clonotype was counted a few times. CDR3 DNA sequence: TGTGCCAGCAGCCCCGGACAGGCGGGTCCAGATACGCAGTATTTT. Translated: CASSPGQAGPDTQYF. V gene TRBV28 combines with J gene TRBJ2-3, with 7 bases that match TRBD1. Germline V CDR1 and CDR2: MDHEN, SYDVKM. The CDR3 is 15 amino acids. The V and J ends lost 6 bases and 4 bases, in that order; junction bases with no gene match: 10.

With respect to this clonotype: The junction departs from the called germline gene at one end, perhaps through a read error. The chain combines TRBV7-9 with TRBJ2-1, with 7 bases lining up with TRBD2. The CDR3 is 16 residues long. Germline loops: CDR1 SEHNR, CDR2 FQNEAQ (reference sequence). For the CDR3, the DNA is TGTGCCAGAAGCTTACATTACGGAGCGGGGTCCAATGAGCAGTTCTTC. Translation: CARSLHYGAGSNEQFF.

This clonotype occurred a few times. CDR3: CASSTRGRSHEQYF. The CDR3 region has the DNA TGTGCCAGCAGTACCCGCGGCAGGTCCCACGAGCAGTACTTC. The chain joins TRBV6-5 to TRBJ2-4; D gene unclear. Gene TRBJ2-7 matches the end of the DNA better, so the J call may be wrong. This CDR3 is built from 14 residues. Germline CDR1 is MNHEY and CDR2 is SVGAGI.

This rearrangement joins TRBV5-6 to TRBJ1-1; 7 nucleotides align to TRBD1. The CDR3 is made up of 15 amino acids. Germline V CDR1 and CDR2: SGHDT, YYEEEE. Germline trimming cut 2 bases from V and 3 bases from J; bases unmatched to any gene: 7. The CDR3, as DNA: TGTGCCAGCAGCTTCTACAGGGGTGGGTACACTGAAGCTTTCTTT. Translated, it gives CASSFYRGGYTEAFF.

This clonotype was recorded many times. The chain employs TRBV29-1 and TRBJ2-1; TRBD2 might be the D (6 bases). Trimming took off 2 bases at V and 6 bases at J, with 8 bases between the two ends. Germline CDR1 reads SQVTM; CDR2 reads ANQGSEA. This CDR3 contains 12 residues. The CDR3 loop is CSVEPGVNEQFF. Written as DNA, the CDR3 is TGCAGCGTTGAACCGGGAGTCAATGAGCAGTTCTTC.

This clonotype was counted a few times. The chain couples TRBV28 to TRBJ2-7, with a weak D call TRBD1 (5 bases). CDR1 and CDR2 from the germline V gene are MDHEN and SYDVKM. Trimming stripped 4 bases from V and 1 base from J, with 14 bases between. There are 15 residues in the CDR3. The CDR3 here is CASSSQGSVSYEQYF. CDR3 sequence (DNA): TGTGCCAGCAGTTCCCAGGGTAGTGTGTCCTACGAGCAGTACTTC.

The J gene is TRBJ2-1, the V gene TRBV4-1; D may be TRBD2 (5 bases). The J call is uncertain, as TRBJ2-7 better fits the DNA end. Germline V gene sequence: CDR1 MGHRA, CDR2 YSYEKL. There are 15 residues in the CDR3. The CDR3 DNA reads as TGCGCCAGCAGCCCTTATGGGAGCTCCTACAATGAGCAGTACTTC. This gives the protein CASSPYGSSYNEQYF.

This clonotype was seen a handful of times. This chain uses TRBV6-5 with TRBJ2-1, with D tentatively TRBD2 (5 bases). This CDR3 contains 14 residues. Germline loops: CDR1 MNHEY, CDR2 SVGAGI. Trimming left V 0 bases short and J 9 bases short, with 12 bases between. The CDR3 loop reads CASSYSVATTEQFF. Written as DNA, the CDR3 is TGTGCCAGCAGTTACTCGGTCGCGACTACTGAGCAGTTCTTC.

V usage is TRBV13 and J usage is TRBJ1-1; 10 positions match TRBD1. The CDR3 is 16 amino acids. CDR1 is PRHDT and CDR2 is FYEKMQ in the germline V gene (reference sequence). V gave up 4 bases and J gave up 3 bases; unmatched junction bases: 8. The CDR3 DNA is TGTGCCAGCAGCTCCCCCGACAGGGGGCGAGACACTGAAGCTTTCTTT. This translates into CASSSPDRGRDTEAFF.

The rearrangement uses TRBV5-1 and TRBJ2-1, with 11 bases fitting TRBD2. CDR3 length equals 17 residues. The ends lost 0 bases at V and 8 bases at J; junction bases unmatched: 10. In germline, CDR1 is SGHRS, CDR2 YFSETQ. Written as DNA, the CDR3 is TGCGCCAGCAGCTTGGTAGCGGGGGGGCCGTGGGTAGATGAGCAGTTCTTC. Translating gives CASSLVAGGPWVDEQFF. Filled out from reference TRBV5-1 and TRBJ2-1, the complete variable domain reads KAGVTQTPRYLIKTRGQQVTLSCSPISGHRSVSWYQQTPGQGLQFLFEYFSETQRNKGNFPGRFSGRQFSNSRSEMNVSTLELGDSALYLCASSLVAGGPWVDEQFFGPGTRLTVL.